The 20 T cell receptor beta chains presented below share a single source sample, sequenced in a study of CD8 T cells in ankylosing spondylitis. TCRdb re-called the 5' RACE reads through MiXCR, storing one row per CDR3 protein. The sample lists 300,000 to 400,000 distinct CDR3 sequences, 11% occurring once. Sequencing was performed on blood, either unsorted or a sorted T cell fraction (not recorded which). These receptors originate from a female donor with ankylosing spondylitis or in good health (not recorded which).

The rearrangement joins TRBV6-1 to TRBJ2-7, with D perhaps being TRBD1 or TRBD2 (5 bases each). CDR1 MNHNS and CDR2 SASEGT come from the germline V gene. Trimming removed 5 bases from V and 1 base from J, with 12 bases in between. CDR3 size: 14 residues. This CDR3 reads CASSTGRLSYEQYF. CDR3 nucleotide sequence: TGTGCCAGCAGTACGGGACGGCTTTCCTACGAGCAGTACTTC.

Many counts were recorded for this clonotype. The chain combines TRBV20-1 with TRBJ2-7; 10 bases are shared with TRBD2. CDR1 is DFQATT and CDR2 is SNEGSKA in the germline V gene (reference sequence). V was pared by 0 bases and J by 2 bases, with 1 base of the junction left unmatched. The CDR3 consists of 14 residues. CDR3 region: CSARDGLAAYEQYF. CDR3 DNA: TGCAGTGCTAGAGATGGACTAGCGGCCTACGAGCAGTACTTC.

This clonotype was found many times. The rearrangement joins TRBV7-2 to TRBJ1-6; 9 bases line up with TRBD1. This CDR3 has 16 amino acids. CDR1 is SGHTA and CDR2 is FQGNSA in the germline V gene. Trimming cost V 5 bases and J 10 bases; bases outside gene matches: 12. CDR3 sequence (DNA): TGTGCCAGCAGCATCCATCCGGGACAGGGTGGATCACCCCTCCACTTT. It yields the protein CASSIHPGQGGSPLHF.

The V gene is TRBV5-1, the J gene TRBJ1-2; 8 bases agree with TRBD1. The germline V gene encodes CDR1 SGHRS and CDR2 YFSETQ. Losses at the gene ends were 4 bases for V and 10 bases for J; bases not matched to a gene: 9. The CDR3 runs 13 residues. The CDR3 DNA follows: TGCGCCAGCAGCGTCGGACAGGGAGTTCACTACACCTTC. Translated, it gives CASSVGQGVHYTF.

The J gene is TRBJ1-2, the V gene TRBV20-1; 7 positions match TRBD1. CDR1 and CDR2 (germline): DFQATT, SNEGSKA (reference sequence). The CDR3 runs to 18 residues. The DNA for the CDR3 is TGCTGGGCTAGAGGGGATTTGACGATGAGGGGGCGAAGCGGTGGCTACACCTTC. Translated, it gives CWARGDLTMRGRSGGYTF.

There are many counts of this clonotype. J is TRBJ2-7 and V is TRBV6-2 or TRBV6-3; D gene unclear. The V and J ends lost 2 bases and 0 bases respectively, with 8 bases between them. Germline V lookup: CDR1 MNHEY, CDR2 SVGEGT. The CDR3 spans 14 residues. The CDR3 spells CASSYTGPSYEQYF. CDR3 DNA sequence: TGTGCCAGCAGTTACACCGGGCCCTCCTACGAGCAGTACTTC.

Ten or more counts support this clonotype. V usage is TRBV6-6 and J usage is TRBJ1-4; D unresolved. The CDR3 loop spans 10 amino acids. The V and J ends lost 5 bases and 8 bases respectively, with 3 bases between them. Germline V gene sequence: CDR1 MNHNY, CDR2 SVGAGI (reference sequence). CDR3: CASSREKLFF. For the CDR3, the DNA is TGTGCCAGCAGTCGCGAAAAACTGTTTTTT.

V is TRBV5-5 and J is TRBJ2-7, with unresolved D. The CDR3 covers 15 residues. CDR1 is SGHKS, CDR2 YYEKEE, per germline (reference sequence). Trimming took 0 bases from V and 3 from J, leaving 13 bases between them. CDR3 residues: CASSLEHPSGYEQYF. The CDR3 region has the DNA TGTGCCAGCAGCTTGGAACACCCCTCAGGCTACGAGCAGTACTTC.

This clonotype was observed many times. J is TRBJ2-2 and V is TRBV6-1, with D tentatively TRBD2 (7 bases). Trimming cost V 6 bases and J 4 bases, with 21 bases left between them. CDR1 and CDR2 from the germline V gene are MNHNS and SASEGT. CDR3 length: 17 amino acids. This CDR3 reads CASRLGGGTFLTGELFF. The CDR3 DNA sequence: TGTGCCAGCAGGTTGGGGGGGGGGACATTCCTCACCGGGGAGCTGTTTTTT.

The sample holds many counts of this clonotype. CDR3 residues: CASSYIAGARNTIYF. The CDR3, as DNA: TGTGCCAGCAGTTACATCGCAGGGGCTAGAAACACCATATATTTT. The V gene is TRBV6-5, the J gene TRBJ1-3; tentative D call: TRBD1 (6 bases). The CDR3 sequence is 15 residues long. Germline V gene lookup returns CDR1 MNHEY and CDR2 SVGAGI. The V end lost 2 bases, the J end lost 5 bases, and 13 bases lay between the germline ends.

This clonotype was picked up many times. V usage is TRBV5-1 and J usage is TRBJ2-7, with 8 bases that match TRBD2. Germline lookup yields CDR1 SGHRS and CDR2 YFSETQ. CDR3 length: 14 amino acids. The trim removed 2 bases at V and 0 bases at J, leaving 1 base unmatched. The DNA of the CDR3 is TGCGCCAGCAGCTTCGGGACTAGCTCCTACGAGCAGTACTTC. Protein sequence: CASSFGTSSYEQYF.

Details on this clonotype: Since a much larger clone is just one base distant, this may be a read error. V gene TRBV20-1 combines with J gene TRBJ2-5, with 10 bases matching TRBD2. There are 16 residues in the CDR3. Trimming took 5 bases from V and 9 from J; bases not matched to a gene: 18. CDR1 and CDR2 from the germline V gene are DFQATT and SNEGSKA (reference sequence). The CDR3 is CSARGASGRSWEAQYF. Here the CDR3 DNA reads TGCAGTGCTCGCGGCGCTAGCGGGAGAAGTTGGGAGGCCCAGTACTTC.

The table lists this clonotype with many counts. CDR3 loop: CASSLVVDSQYF. CDR3 bases: TGTGCCAGCAGCTTAGTAGTTGACTCGCAGTATTTT. The chain links TRBV7-2 to TRBJ2-3; D remains unclear. There are 12 residues in the CDR3. Trimming shortened V by 1 base and J by 10 bases, and 9 bases separated the two germline ends. CDR1 is SGHTA, CDR2 FQGNSA, per germline.

The chain employs TRBV7-2 and TRBJ1-1, with a possible D match to TRBD1 (6 bases). This CDR3 is 16 amino acids long. Germline V CDR1 and CDR2: SGHTA, FQGNSA. The V gene lost 5 bases and the J gene lost 2 bases, with 18 bases spanning the gap. CDR3: CASSLFPGQINTEAFF. The CDR3, as DNA: TGTGCCAGCAGCCTTTTCCCCGGACAGATTAACACTGAAGCTTTCTTT.

This chain joins TRBV18 and TRBJ1-1; 9 bases are a match to TRBD1. This CDR3 is built from 13 residues. V lost 11 bases to trimming and J lost 1 base; unmatched junction nucleotides: 5. Germline V gene lookup returns CDR1 KGHSH and CDR2 LQKENI. The CDR3 spells CAGRGQGNTEAFF. In DNA form, the CDR3 reads TGTGCCGGCCGGGGACAGGGGAACACTGAAGCTTTCTTT.

This clonotype was seen repeatedly, ten times or more. The CDR3 sequence: CATSDRTGGLSLGTDTQYF. CDR3 in DNA: TGTGCCACCAGTGACAGGACAGGGGGGCTGTCCCTAGGCACAGATACGCAGTATTTT. The chain is built from TRBV24-1 and TRBJ2-3; 10 bases align to TRBD1. V was pared by 4 bases and J by 1 base, with 13 bases of the junction left unmatched. Germline V CDR1 and CDR2: KGHDR, SFDVKD. This CDR3 has 19 residues.

This clonotype was counted between two and nine times. The rearrangement uses TRBV12-3 or TRBV12-4 and TRBJ1-6, with a possible D match to TRBD1 (6 bases). The germline V and J ends were trimmed by 6 bases and 9 bases, with 12 bases remaining between them. The CDR3 has 13 amino acids. The CDR3 loop reads CASRRGGGSPLHF. The CDR3 DNA follows: TGTGCCAGCAGAAGGGGGGGGGGTTCACCCCTCCACTTT.

The chain combines TRBV20-1 with TRBJ1-6, with 11 positions matching TRBD1. Germline loops: CDR1 DFQATT, CDR2 SNEGSKA (reference sequence). The ends lost 3 bases at V and 8 bases at J; junction bases unmatched: 0. This CDR3 spans 13 amino acids. CDR3 sequence: CSARGQGDSPLHF. The CDR3 DNA is TGCAGTGCTAGGGGACAGGGGGATTCACCCCTCCACTTT.

This chain joins TRBV27 and TRBJ2-1; perhaps D is TRBD1 or TRBD2 (5 bases each). The CDR3 totals 16 residues. Germline values: CDR1 MNHEY, CDR2 SMNVEV (reference sequence). Deletions cut 0 bases from V and 2 bases from J, with 11 bases between. The DNA of the CDR3 is TGTGCCAGCAGTTTATCCTCCGGGGCTGCCTACAATGAGCAGTTCTTC. Residues: CASSLSSGAAYNEQFF.

The chain employs TRBV7-8 and TRBJ2-3; perhaps TRBD1 as D (6 bases). The germline CDR1 and CDR2 sequences are SGHVS and FQNEAQ. This CDR3 contains 12 residues. The V gene lost 5 bases and the J gene lost 6 bases, with 9 bases spanning the gap. CDR3 region: CASSPQGDTQYF. The CDR3 DNA reads TGTGCCAGCAGCCCCCAGGGGGATACGCAGTATTTT.